This T cell receptor beta chain comes out of a study of prognosis after radiotherapy for stage I lung cancer. Study-wide context: All non-small cell lung cancer patients were considered medically inoperable. Radiotherapy: SBRT, 3 to 5 fractions, biologically effective dose at least 100 Gy.

Germline-derived CDR1 and CDR2 are SGHDN and FVKESK. J lost 7 bases, V lost 4 bases, and 10 bases had no gene match. The CDR3 covers 15 residues. TCR beta CDR3 amplification from genomic DNA was performed by two-round multiplex PCR. Primers (each specific to one TRBV or TRBJ gene) were used in first-round PCR. TCRdb recomputed calls from the multiplex PCR reads with MiXCR, one row per CDR3 protein. The sample consists of approximately 25,000 distinct CDR3 sequences, around 42% of them appearing once. This clonotype showed up many times. The receptor comes from a donor aged 50 or older with non-small cell lung cancer. V is TRBV14 and J is TRBJ2-3, with 8 bases that match TRBD1. The sample was PBMCs, taken before or after stereotactic body radiation therapy (not recorded which). The DNA for the CDR3 is TGTGCCAGCAGCCGAACGGGCAGGGGGCTGTATACGCAGTATTTT. This gives the protein CASSRTGRGLYTQYF.